This TCR beta chain was recorded in a study of blood T cell repertoires in COVID-19. Study context: Collection of acute and convalescent COVID-19 samples took place in the United States, Italy and Spain. PBMCs, B-cell-depleted T cells, or T cells were the source of the cDNA or gDNA that made up the material.

Sequenced by immunoSEQ multiplex PCR; TCRdb stores in-frame clones only, minus some. Altogether some 100,000 clones are present, about nine tenths being singletons, with the ten largest covering 0.97%. The germline V gene has CDR1 LNHDA and CDR2 SQIVND (reference sequence). The CDR3 spans 14 residues. The V gene end was trimmed by 7 bases and the J gene end by 4 bases; junction bases not matched to a gene: 5. The sequenced sample consisted of peripheral blood. This TCR came from a man aged 55 to 69 with acute or convalescent COVID-19. This chain joins TRBV19 and TRBJ2-1; 9 bases are a match to TRBD2. Written as DNA, the CDR3 is TGTGCCAGTAACTGGCGGGGGGGGTACAATGAGCAGTTCTTC. Amino acid sequence: CASNWRGGYNEQFF.